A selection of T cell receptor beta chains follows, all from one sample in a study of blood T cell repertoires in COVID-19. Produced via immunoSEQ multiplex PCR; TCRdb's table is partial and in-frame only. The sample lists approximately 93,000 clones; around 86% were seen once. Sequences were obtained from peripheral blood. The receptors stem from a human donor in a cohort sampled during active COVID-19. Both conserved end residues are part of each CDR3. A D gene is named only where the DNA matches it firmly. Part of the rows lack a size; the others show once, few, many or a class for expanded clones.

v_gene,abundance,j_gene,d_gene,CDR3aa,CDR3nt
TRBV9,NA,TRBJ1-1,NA,CASSPSERQSLFTEAFF,TGTGCCAGCAGCCCCTCTGAAAGACAGAGCTTATTCACTGAAGCTTTCTTT
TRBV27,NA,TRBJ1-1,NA,CASSYLRGNTEAFF,TGTGCCAGCAGTTACCTTAGAGGTAACACTGAAGCTTTCTTT
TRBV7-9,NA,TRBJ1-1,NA,CASSSTLREEAFF,TGTGCCAGCAGCTCAACTCTCCGGGAAGAAGCTTTCTTT
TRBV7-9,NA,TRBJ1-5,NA,CASSPGGPSSNQPQHF,TGTGCCAGCAGCCCAGGCGGGCCCAGCAGCAATCAGCCCCAGCATTTT
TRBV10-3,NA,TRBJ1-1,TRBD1,CAILQGAGTEAFF,TGTGCCATTTTACAGGGGGCCGGGACTGAAGCTTTCTTT
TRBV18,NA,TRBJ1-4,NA,CASSPRGPTNEKLFF,TGTGCCAGCTCACCGCGGGGCCCAACTAATGAAAAACTGTTTTTT
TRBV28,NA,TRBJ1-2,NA,CASSPHGAGVPENYGYTF,TGTGCCAGCAGCCCCCACGGGGCAGGGGTTCCCGAAAACTATGGCTACACCTTC
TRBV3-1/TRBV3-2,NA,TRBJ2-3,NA,CASSPRPHGADTQYF,TGTGCCAGCAGCCCTCGACCCCACGGGGCAGATACGCAGTATTTT
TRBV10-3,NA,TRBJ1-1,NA,CACQGQANTEAFF,TGTGCCTGCCAGGGGCAGGCTAACACTGAAGCTTTCTTT
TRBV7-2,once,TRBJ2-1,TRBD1,CASRPDRASYNEQFF,TGTGCCAGCAGACCAGACAGGGCATCCTACAATGAGCAGTTCTTC
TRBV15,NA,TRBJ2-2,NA,CATSRDRAGSGELFF,TGTGCCACCAGCAGAGATCGCGCGGGTTCCGGGGAGCTGTTTTTT
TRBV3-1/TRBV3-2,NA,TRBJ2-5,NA,CASSQNLAEGETQYF,TGTGCCAGCAGCCAAAACTTAGCGGAGGGGGAGACCCAGTACTTC
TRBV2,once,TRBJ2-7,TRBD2,CASTGTSGVGEQYF,TGTGCCAGCACCGGGACTAGCGGGGTGGGGGAGCAGTACTTC
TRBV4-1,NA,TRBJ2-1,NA,CASSYREWGENEQFF,TGCGCCAGCAGCTATAGGGAGTGGGGAGAAAATGAGCAGTTCTTC
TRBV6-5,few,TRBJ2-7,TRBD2,CASSYSSLAGTYEQYF,TGTGCCAGCAGTTACTCGAGCCTAGCGGGGACCTACGAGCAGTACTTC
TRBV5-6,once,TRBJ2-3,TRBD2,CASTLSGKTDTQYF,TGTGCCAGCACTCTTAGCGGGAAAACAGATACGCAGTATTTT
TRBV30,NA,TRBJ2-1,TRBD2,CAWTGTSGYNEQFF,TGTGCCTGGACCGGGACTAGCGGATACAATGAGCAGTTCTTC
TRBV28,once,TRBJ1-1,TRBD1,CASTPGQGANTEAFF,TGTGCCAGCACGCCGGGACAGGGAGCTAACACTGAAGCTTTCTTT
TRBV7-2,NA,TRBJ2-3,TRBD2,CASSLTSGRASYTQYF,TGTGCCAGCAGCTTGACTAGCGGGAGGGCCTCGTATACGCAGTATTTT
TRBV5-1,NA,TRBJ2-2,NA,CASSLGNRDTGELFF,TGCGCCAGCAGCTTGGGCAACAGGGACACCGGGGAGCTGTTTTTT
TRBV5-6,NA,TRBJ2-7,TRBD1,CASSLALTGYEQYF,TGTGCCAGCAGCTTGGCCCTGACAGGGTACGAGCAGTACTTC
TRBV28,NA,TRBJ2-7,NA,CASLAPGGKDEQYF,TGTGCCAGCTTAGCCCCAGGGGGGAAGGACGAGCAGTACTTC
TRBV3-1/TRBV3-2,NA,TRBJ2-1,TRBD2,CASSQESPGLARYNEQFF,TGTGCCAGCAGCCAAGAGTCCCCAGGACTAGCGAGATACAATGAGCAGTTCTTC
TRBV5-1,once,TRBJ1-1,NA,CASSLAVGQAAFF,TGCGCCAGCAGCTTGGCCGTGGGGCAGGCAGCTTTCTTT
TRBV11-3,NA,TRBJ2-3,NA,CASSTYRADTQYF,TGTGCCAGCAGCACCTACAGGGCAGATACGCAGTATTTT
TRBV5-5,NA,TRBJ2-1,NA,CASSLQGQGEQFF,TGTGCCAGCAGCTTGCAGGGGCAGGGCGAGCAGTTCTTC
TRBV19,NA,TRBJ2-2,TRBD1,CASDKGGTGYSTGELFF,TGTGCCAGCGACAAAGGGGGGACAGGGTATTCCACCGGGGAGCTGTTTTTT
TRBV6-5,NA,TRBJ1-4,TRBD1,CASSYGTASNEKLFF,TGTGCCAGCAGTTACGGGACAGCTTCTAATGAAAAACTGTTTTTT
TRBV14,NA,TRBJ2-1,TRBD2,CASSQGRTSVPSYNEQFF,TGTGCCAGCAGCCAAGGTCGGACTAGCGTCCCCTCCTACAATGAGCAGTTCTTC
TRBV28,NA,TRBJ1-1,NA,CASSLWVGGPGAFF,TGTGCCAGCAGTTTATGGGTTGGCGGGCCGGGAGCTTTCTTT
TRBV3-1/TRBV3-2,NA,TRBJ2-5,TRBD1,CASSQRGPGQETQYF,TGTGCCAGCAGCCAAAGGGGGCCCGGTCAAGAGACCCAGTACTTC